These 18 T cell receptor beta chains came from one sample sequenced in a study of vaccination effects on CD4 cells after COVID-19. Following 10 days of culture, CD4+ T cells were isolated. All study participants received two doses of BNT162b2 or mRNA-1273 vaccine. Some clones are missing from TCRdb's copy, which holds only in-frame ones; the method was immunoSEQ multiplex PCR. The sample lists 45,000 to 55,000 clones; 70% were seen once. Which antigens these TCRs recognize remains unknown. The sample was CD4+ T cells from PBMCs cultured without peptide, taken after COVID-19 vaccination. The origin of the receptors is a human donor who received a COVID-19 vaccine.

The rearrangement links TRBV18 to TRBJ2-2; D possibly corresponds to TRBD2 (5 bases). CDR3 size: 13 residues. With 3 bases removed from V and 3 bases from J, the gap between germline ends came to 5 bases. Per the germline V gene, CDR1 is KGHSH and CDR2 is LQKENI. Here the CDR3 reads CASSPRDTGELFF. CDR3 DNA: TGTGCCAGCTCACCGCGGGACACCGGGGAGCTGTTTTTT.

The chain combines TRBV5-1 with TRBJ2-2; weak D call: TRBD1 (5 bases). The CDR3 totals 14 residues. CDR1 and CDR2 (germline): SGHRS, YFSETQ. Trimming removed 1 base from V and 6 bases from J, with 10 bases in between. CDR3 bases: TGCGCCAGCAGCTTGAATGTGGGGCCCGGGGAGCTGTTTTTT. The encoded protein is CASSLNVGPGELFF.

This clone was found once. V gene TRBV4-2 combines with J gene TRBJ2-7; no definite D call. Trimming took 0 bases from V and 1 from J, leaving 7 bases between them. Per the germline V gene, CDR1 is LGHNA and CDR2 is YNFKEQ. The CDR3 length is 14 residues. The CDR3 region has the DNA TGTGCCAGCAGCCAAGATGACGGATCCTACGAGCAGTACTTC. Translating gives CASSQDDGSYEQYF.

The CDR3 bases are TGTGCCAGCAGCTTAGCAGGGTTCGATTACAATGAGCAGTTCTTC. Its protein product is CASSLAGFDYNEQFF. The chain employs TRBV11-3 and TRBJ2-1, with a possible D match to TRBD1 (5 bases). This CDR3 has 15 residues. Trimming stripped 1 base from V and 4 bases from J, with 11 bases between. CDR1 and CDR2 from the germline V gene are SGHNT and YENEEA.

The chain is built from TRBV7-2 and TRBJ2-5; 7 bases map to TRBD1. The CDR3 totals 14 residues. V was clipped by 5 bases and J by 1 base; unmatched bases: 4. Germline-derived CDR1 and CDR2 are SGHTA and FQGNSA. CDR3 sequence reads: CASSPTGVQETQYF. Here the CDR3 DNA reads TGTGCCAGCAGCCCAACAGGGGTCCAAGAGACCCAGTACTTC. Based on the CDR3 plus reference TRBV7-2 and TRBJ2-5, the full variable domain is GAGVSQSPSNKVTEKGKDVELRCDPISGHTALYWYRQSLGQGLEFLIYFQGNSAPDKSGLPSDRFSAERTGGSVSTLTIQRTQQEDSAVYLCASSPTGVQETQYFGPGTRLLVL.

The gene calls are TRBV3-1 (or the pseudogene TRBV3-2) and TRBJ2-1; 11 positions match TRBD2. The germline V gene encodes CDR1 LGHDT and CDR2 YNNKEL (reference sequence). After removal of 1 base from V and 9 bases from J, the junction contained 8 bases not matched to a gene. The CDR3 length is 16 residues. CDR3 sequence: CASSQGVAGGLGEQFF. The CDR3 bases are TGTGCCAGCAGCCAAGGGGTAGCGGGAGGGCTAGGTGAGCAGTTCTTC.

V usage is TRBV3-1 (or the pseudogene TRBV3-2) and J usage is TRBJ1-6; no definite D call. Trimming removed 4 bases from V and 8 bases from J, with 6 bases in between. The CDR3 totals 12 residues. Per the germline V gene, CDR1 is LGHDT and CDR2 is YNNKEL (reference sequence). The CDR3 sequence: CASSREDSPLHF. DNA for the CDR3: TGTGCCAGCAGCCGAGAAGATTCACCCCTCCACTTT.

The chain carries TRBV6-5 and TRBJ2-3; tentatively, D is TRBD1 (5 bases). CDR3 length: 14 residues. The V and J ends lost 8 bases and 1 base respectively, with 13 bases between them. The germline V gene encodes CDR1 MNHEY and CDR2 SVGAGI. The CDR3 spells CASGAQRGTDTQYF. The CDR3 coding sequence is TGTGCCAGCGGGGCCCAGCGAGGCACAGATACGCAGTATTTT.

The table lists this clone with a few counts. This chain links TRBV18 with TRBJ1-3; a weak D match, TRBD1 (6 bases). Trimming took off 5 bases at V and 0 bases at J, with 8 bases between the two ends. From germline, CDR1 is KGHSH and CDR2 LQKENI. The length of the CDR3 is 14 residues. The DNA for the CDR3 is TGTGCCAGCTCAACAGGGAACTCTGGAAACACCATATATTTT. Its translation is CASSTGNSGNTIYF. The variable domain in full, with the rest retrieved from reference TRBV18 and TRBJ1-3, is NAGVMQNPRHLVRRRGQEARLRCSPMKGHSHVYWYRQLPEEGLKFMVYLQKENIIDESGMPKERFSAEFPKEGPSILRIQQVVRGDSAAYFCASSTGNSGNTIYFGEGSWLTVV.

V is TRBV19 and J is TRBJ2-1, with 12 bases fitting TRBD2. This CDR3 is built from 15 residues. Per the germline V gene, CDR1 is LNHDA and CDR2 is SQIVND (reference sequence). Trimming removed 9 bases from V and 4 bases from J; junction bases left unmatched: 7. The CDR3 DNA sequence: TGTGCCAGCTCCCAGACTAGCGGGAGTTACAATGAGCAGTTCTTC. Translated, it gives CASSQTSGSYNEQFF.

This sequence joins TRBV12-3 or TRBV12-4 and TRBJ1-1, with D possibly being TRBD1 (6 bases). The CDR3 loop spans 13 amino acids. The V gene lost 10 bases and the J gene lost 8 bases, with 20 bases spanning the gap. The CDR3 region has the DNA TGTGCCAACGCGAAGCCTACAGGGCGGGAAGCTTTCTTT. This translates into CANAKPTGREAFF.

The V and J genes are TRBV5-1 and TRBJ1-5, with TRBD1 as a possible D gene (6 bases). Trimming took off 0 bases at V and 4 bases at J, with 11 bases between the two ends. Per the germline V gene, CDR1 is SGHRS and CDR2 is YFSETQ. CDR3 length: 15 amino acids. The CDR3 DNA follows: TGCGCCAGCAGCTTGGGGACAGCAGTTAATCAGCCCCAGCATTTT. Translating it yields CASSLGTAVNQPQHF.

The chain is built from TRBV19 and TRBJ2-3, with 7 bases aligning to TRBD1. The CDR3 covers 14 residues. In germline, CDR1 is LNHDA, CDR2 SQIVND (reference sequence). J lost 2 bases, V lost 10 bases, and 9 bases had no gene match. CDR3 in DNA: TGTGCCACTGGACAGGATGGGCTCACAGATACGCAGTATTTT. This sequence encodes CATGQDGLTDTQYF.

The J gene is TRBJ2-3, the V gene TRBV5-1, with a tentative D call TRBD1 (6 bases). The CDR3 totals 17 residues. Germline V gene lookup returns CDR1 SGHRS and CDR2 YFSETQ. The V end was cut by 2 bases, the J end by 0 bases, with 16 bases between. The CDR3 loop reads CASSFQGQSHSTDTQYF. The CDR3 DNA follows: TGCGCCAGCAGCTTCCAAGGACAGAGCCACAGCACAGATACGCAGTATTTT.

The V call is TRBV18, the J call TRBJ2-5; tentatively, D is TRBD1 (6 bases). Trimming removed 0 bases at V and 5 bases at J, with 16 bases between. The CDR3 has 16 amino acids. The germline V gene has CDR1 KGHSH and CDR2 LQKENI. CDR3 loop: CASSPPHRVDSETQYF. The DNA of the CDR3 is TGTGCCAGCTCACCACCTCACAGGGTCGATAGTGAGACCCAGTACTTC.

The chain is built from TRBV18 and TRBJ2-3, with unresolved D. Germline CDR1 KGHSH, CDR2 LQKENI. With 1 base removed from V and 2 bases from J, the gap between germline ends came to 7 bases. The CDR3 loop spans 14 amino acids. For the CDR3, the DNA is TGTGCCAGCTCACCACAGCCAAACACAGATACGCAGTATTTT. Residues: CASSPQPNTDTQYF. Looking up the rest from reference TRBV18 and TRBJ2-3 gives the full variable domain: NAGVMQNPRHLVRRRGQEARLRCSPMKGHSHVYWYRQLPEEGLKFMVYLQKENIIDESGMPKERFSAEFPKEGPSILRIQQVVRGDSAAYFCASSPQPNTDTQYFGPGTRLTVL.

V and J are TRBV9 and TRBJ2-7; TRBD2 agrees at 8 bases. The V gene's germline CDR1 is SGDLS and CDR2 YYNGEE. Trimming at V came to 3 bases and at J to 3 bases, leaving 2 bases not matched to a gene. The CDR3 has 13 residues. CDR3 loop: CASSAGGNYEQYF. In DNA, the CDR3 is TGTGCCAGCAGCGCGGGGGGGAACTACGAGCAGTACTTC. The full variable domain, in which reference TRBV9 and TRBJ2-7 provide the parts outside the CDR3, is DSGVTQTPKHLITATGQRVTLRCSPRSGDLSVYWYQQSLDQGLQFLIQYYNGEERAKGNILERFSAQQFPDLHSELNLSSLELGDSALYFCASSAGGNYEQYFGPGTRLTVT.

CDR3 DNA: TGTGCCACCAGTGACCCGCCGGGACAGGGGGACACAGATACGCAGTATTTT. As protein: CATSDPPGQGDTDTQYF. V usage is TRBV24-1 and J usage is TRBJ2-3, with TRBD1 matching over 11 bases. The ends lost 4 bases at V and 2 bases at J; junction bases unmatched: 7. In germline, CDR1 is KGHDR, CDR2 SFDVKD. The CDR3 has 17 residues.